This TCR beta chain was captured in a study of T cell responses to AZD1222 COVID-19 vaccine. The CDR3 totals 16 residues. The V end lost 1 base, the J end lost 5 bases, and 14 bases lay between the germline ends. Germline V gene data show CDR1 as MGHRA and CDR2 as YSYEKL. This clone was picked up one time. Its antigen is not known. Sequenced by immunoSEQ multiplex PCR; TCRdb stores in-frame clones only, minus some. This table has more than 100,000 clones, 75% to 85% appearing once. Whole-study findings and limits: The sample set comprised mostly white British donors with more females, and clonal diversity was possibly underestimated. It was only 6 or 7 AZD1222 recipients who were seropositive at baseline.

The rearrangement uses TRBV4-1 and TRBJ2-2, with D possibly being TRBD1 (6 bases). The sample in question was peripheral blood, obtained 28 days after the second dose of the MenACWY control vaccine. This clonotype originated in an adult who received the MenACWY meningococcal vaccine as a control. The CDR3 bases are TGCGCCAGCAGCCAAGCGACCGGGACAAGGACCGGGGAGCTGTTTTTT. It yields the protein CASSQATGTRTGELFF.